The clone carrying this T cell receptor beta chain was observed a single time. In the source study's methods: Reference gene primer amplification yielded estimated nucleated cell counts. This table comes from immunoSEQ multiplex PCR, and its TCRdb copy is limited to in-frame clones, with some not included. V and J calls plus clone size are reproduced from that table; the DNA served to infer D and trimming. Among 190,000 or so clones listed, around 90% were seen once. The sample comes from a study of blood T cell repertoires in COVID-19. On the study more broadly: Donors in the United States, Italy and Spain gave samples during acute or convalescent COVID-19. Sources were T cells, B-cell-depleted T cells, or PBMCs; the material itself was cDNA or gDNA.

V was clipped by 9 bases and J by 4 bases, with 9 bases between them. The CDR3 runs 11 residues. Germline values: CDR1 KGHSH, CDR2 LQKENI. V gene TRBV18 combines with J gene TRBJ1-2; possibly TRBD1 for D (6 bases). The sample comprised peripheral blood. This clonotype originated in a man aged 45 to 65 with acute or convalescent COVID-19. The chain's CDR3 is CASQQGYGYTF. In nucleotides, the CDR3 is TGTGCCAGTCAACAGGGCTATGGCTACACCTTC.